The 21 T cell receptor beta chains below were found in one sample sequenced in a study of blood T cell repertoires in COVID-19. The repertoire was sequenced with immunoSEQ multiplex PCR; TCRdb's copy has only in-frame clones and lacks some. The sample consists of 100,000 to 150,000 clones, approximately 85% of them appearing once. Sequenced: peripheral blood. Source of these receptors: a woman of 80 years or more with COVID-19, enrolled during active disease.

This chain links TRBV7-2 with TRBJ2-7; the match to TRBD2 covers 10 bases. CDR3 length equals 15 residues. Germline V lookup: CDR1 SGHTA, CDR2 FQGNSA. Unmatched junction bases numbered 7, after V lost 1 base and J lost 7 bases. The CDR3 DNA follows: TGTGCCAGCAGCTTAGTTGGGACTAGCGTGGGGGAGCAGTACTTC. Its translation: CASSLVGTSVGEQYF.

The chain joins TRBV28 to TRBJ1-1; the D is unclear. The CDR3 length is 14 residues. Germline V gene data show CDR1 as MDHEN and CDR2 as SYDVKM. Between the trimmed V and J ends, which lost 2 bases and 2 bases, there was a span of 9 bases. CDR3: CASSLEVINTEAFF. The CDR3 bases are TGTGCCAGCAGTTTAGAGGTGATAAACACTGAAGCTTTCTTT.

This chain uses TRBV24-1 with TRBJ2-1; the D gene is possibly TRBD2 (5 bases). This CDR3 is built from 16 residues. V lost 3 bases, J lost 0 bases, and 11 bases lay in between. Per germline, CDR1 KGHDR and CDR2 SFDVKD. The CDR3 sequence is CATSDRSGSSYNEQFF. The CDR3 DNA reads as TGTGCCACCAGTGATCGGAGCGGCAGCTCCTACAATGAGCAGTTCTTC.

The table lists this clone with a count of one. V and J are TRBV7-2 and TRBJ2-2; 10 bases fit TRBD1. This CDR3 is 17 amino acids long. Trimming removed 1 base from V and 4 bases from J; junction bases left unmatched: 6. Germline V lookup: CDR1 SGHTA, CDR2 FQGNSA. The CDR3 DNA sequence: TGTGCCAGCAGCTTAGGATTCCGGGACAGGGGCACCGGGGAGCTGTTTTTT. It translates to CASSLGFRDRGTGELFF.

CDR3 residues: CASSIENRGEAFF. The CDR3 DNA reads TGTGCCAGTAGTATAGAGAACAGGGGTGAAGCTTTCTTT. J is TRBJ1-1 and V is TRBV19, with 7 bases identical to TRBD1. Germline CDR1 and CDR2: LNHDA and SQIVND (reference sequence). The CDR3 covers 13 residues. Unmatched junction bases numbered 2, after V lost 0 bases and J lost 7 bases.

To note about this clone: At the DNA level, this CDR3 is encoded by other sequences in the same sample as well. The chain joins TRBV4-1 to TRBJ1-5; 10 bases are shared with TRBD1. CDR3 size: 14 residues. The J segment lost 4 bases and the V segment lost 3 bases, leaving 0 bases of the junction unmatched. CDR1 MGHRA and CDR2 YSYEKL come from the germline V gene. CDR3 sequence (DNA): TGCGCCAGCAGCCAGGACAGGGGGAATCAGCCCCAGCATTTT. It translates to CASSQDRGNQPQHF.

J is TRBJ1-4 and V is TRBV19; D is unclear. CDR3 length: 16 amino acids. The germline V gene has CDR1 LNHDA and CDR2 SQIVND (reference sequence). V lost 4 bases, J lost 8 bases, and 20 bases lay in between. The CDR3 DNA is TGTGCCAGTAGTACCATACGGATCGTAGCTCTCGAAAAACTGTTTTTT. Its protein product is CASSTIRIVALEKLFF.

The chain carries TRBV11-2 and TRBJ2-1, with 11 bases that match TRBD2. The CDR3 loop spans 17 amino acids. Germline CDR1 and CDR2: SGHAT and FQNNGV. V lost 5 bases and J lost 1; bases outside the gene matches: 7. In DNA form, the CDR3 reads TGTGCCAGCAGCCTGCCGGGACTAGCGGTGTCCTACAATGAGCAGTTCTTC. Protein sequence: CASSLPGLAVSYNEQFF.

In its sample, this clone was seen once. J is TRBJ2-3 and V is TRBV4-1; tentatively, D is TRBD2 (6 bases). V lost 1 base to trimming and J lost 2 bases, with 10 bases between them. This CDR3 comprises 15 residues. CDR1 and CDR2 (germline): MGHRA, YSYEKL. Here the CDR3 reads CASSQGEATTDTQYF. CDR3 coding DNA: TGCGCCAGCAGCCAAGGGGAGGCTACCACAGATACGCAGTATTTT.

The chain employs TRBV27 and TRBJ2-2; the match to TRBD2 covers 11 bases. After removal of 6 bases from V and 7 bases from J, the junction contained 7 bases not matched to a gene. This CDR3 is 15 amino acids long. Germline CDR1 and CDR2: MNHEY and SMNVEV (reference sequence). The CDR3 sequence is CASSVTSGSSGELFF. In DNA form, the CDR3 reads TGTGCCAGCAGCGTAACTAGCGGGAGTAGCGGGGAGCTGTTTTTT.

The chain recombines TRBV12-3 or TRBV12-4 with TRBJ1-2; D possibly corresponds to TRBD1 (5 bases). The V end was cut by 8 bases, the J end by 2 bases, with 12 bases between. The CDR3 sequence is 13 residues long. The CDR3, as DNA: TGTGCCAGCCGTCAGCGGGGGAACTATGGCTACACCTTC. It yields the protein CASRQRGNYGYTF.

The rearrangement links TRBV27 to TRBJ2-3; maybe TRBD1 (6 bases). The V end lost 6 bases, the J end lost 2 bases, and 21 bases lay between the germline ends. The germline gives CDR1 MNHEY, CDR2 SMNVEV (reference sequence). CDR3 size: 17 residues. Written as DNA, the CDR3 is TGTGCCAGCAGGCGACAGGTCTCCCTGACAAACACAGATACGCAGTATTTT. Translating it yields CASRRQVSLTNTDTQYF.

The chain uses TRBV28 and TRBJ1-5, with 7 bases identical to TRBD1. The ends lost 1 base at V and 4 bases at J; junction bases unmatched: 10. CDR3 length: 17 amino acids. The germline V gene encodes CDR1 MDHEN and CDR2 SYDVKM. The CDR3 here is CASSLSPPGTANQPQHF. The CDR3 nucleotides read TGTGCCAGCAGTTTATCCCCCCCCGGGACAGCAAATCAGCCCCAGCATTTT.

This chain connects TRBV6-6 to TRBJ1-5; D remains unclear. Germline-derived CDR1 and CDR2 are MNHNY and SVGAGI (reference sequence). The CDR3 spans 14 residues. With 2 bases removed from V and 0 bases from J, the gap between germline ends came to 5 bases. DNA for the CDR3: TGTGCCAGCAGTTACATCGGTAGCAATCAGCCCCAGCATTTT. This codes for CASSYIGSNQPQHF.

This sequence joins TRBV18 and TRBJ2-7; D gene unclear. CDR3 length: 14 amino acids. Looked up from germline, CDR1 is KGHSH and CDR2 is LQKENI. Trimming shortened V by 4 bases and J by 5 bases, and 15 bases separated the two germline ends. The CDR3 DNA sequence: TGTGCCAGCTCACAGCCGAATGGGCCTGACGAGCAGTACTTC. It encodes CASSQPNGPDEQYF. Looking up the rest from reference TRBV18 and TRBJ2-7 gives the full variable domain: NAGVMQNPRHLVRRRGQEARLRCSPMKGHSHVYWYRQLPEEGLKFMVYLQKENIIDESGMPKERFSAEFPKEGPSILRIQQVVRGDSAAYFCASSQPNGPDEQYFGPGTRLTVT.

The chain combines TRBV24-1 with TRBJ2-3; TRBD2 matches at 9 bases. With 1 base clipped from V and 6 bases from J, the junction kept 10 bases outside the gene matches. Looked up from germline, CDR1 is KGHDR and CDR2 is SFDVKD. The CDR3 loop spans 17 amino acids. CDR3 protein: CATSDFVREGQCDTQYF. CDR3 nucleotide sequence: TGTGCCACCAGTGATTTTGTGCGGGAGGGCCAATGCGATACGCAGTATTTT.

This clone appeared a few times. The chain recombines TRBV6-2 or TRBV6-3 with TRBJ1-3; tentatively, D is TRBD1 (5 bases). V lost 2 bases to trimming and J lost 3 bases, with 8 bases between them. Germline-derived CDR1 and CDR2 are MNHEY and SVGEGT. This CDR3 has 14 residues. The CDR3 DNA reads TGTGCCAGCAGTTACGACAGCTTTGGAAACACCATATATTTT. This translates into CASSYDSFGNTIYF.

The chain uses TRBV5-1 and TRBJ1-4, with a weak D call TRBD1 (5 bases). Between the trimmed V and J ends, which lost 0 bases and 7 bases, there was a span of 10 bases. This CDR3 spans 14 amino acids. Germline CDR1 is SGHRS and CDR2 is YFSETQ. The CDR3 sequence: CASSLGGAGEKLFF. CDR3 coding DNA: TGCGCCAGCAGCTTGGGCGGGGCGGGTGAAAAACTGTTTTTT.

This CDR3 reads CATQPDRVRSGNTIYF. The CDR3 DNA reads TGTGCCACCCAACCCGACAGGGTCCGGTCTGGAAACACCATATATTTT. The chain has TRBV15 and TRBJ1-3; 7 bases are a match to TRBD1. Germline CDR1 and CDR2: LNHNV and YYDKDF (reference sequence). The CDR3 is 16 amino acids. Losses at the gene ends were 8 bases for V and 1 base for J; bases not matched to a gene: 11.

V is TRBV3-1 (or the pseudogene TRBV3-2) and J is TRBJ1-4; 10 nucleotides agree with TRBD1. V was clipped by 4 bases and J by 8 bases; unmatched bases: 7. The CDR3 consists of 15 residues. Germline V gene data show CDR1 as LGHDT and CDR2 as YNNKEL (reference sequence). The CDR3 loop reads CASSLRTGGTEKLFF. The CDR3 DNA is TGTGCCAGCAGCCTCCGGACAGGGGGTACGGAAAAACTGTTTTTT.

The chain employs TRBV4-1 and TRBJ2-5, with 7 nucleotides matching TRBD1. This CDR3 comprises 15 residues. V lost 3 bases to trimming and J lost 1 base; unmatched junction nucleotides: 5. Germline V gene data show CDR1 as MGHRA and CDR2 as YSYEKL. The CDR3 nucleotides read TGCGCCAGCAGCCAGGAAACAGGGGTCCAAGAGACCCAGTACTTC. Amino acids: CASSQETGVQETQYF.